These T cell receptor beta chains were read from a single sample in a study of T cell responses to AZD1222 COVID-19 vaccine. Measured with immunoSEQ multiplex PCR; TCRdb has only the in-frame clones, and not every one. The data hold about 140,000 clones, with roughly 87% observed a single time. The sample was peripheral blood, taken 28 days after the second AZD1222 dose. The receptors come from an adult who received the AZD1222 COVID-19 vaccine. CDR3s include the opening cysteine and the closing phenylalanine or tryptophan. The order of the fields is clone size, V gene, D gene, J gene, CDR3 DNA, CDR3 protein. A D gene is named only where the DNA matches it firmly. Rows give clone size only sometimes, using once, few, many, or a class for an expanded clone.

abundance: -
v_gene: TRBV30
d_gene: TRBD1
j_gene: TRBJ1-6
CDR3nt: TGTGCCTGGAGGACAGGGAGCTCCTATAATTCACCCCTCCACTTT
CDR3aa: CAWRTGSSYNSPLHF

abundance: -
v_gene: TRBV19
d_gene: -
j_gene: TRBJ1-2
CDR3nt: TGTGCCAGTAGTACAGGCCGGACAGTGAACTATGGCTACACCTTC
CDR3aa: CASSTGRTVNYGYTF

abundance: -
v_gene: TRBV19
d_gene: TRBD2
j_gene: TRBJ2-3
CDR3nt: TGTGCCAGTAGTCAACTAGCGGGGAACACAGATACGCAGTATTTT
CDR3aa: CASSQLAGNTDTQYF

abundance: -
v_gene: TRBV6-2/TRBV6-3
d_gene: -
j_gene: TRBJ1-6
CDR3nt: TGTGCCAGCAGTTACTCGCAGGGGAGGAATTCACCCCTCCACTTT
CDR3aa: CASSYSQGRNSPLHF

abundance: -
v_gene: TRBV5-6
d_gene: -
j_gene: TRBJ1-4
CDR3nt: TGTGCCAGCAGCTCCCACCGGGACGCGGGTGAAAAACTGTTTTTT
CDR3aa: CASSSHRDAGEKLFF

abundance: once
v_gene: TRBV5-8
d_gene: -
j_gene: TRBJ1-3
CDR3nt: TGTGCCAGCAGCCTGGACCCATCCTCTGGAAACACCATATATTTT
CDR3aa: CASSLDPSSGNTIYF

abundance: -
v_gene: TRBV6-1
d_gene: -
j_gene: TRBJ1-5
CDR3nt: TGTGCCAGCAGTGAGCCAAATCAGCCCCAGCATTTT
CDR3aa: CASSEPNQPQHF

abundance: -
v_gene: TRBV18
d_gene: -
j_gene: TRBJ2-7
CDR3nt: TGTGCCAGCTCACTAACGTCTCTGACAGCGTACGAGCAGTACTTC
CDR3aa: CASSLTSLTAYEQYF

abundance: once
v_gene: TRBV6-2/TRBV6-3
d_gene: TRBD1
j_gene: TRBJ2-7
CDR3nt: TGTGCCAGCAGCACAGGGGGCCTCCTCTACGAGCAGTACTTC
CDR3aa: CASSTGGLLYEQYF

abundance: -
v_gene: TRBV4-1
d_gene: -
j_gene: TRBJ1-2
CDR3nt: TGCGCCAGCAGCCAAGGGGATCGGGCCCTCTATGGCTACACCTTC
CDR3aa: CASSQGDRALYGYTF

abundance: -
v_gene: TRBV29-1
d_gene: -
j_gene: TRBJ2-3
CDR3nt: TGCAGCGTTGCAGTGGGTAGGGGTATAGATACGCAGTATTTT
CDR3aa: CSVAVGRGIDTQYF

abundance: few
v_gene: TRBV12-3/TRBV12-4
d_gene: -
j_gene: TRBJ2-5
CDR3nt: TGTGCCAGCAGTTTAGGGGCAGGGAAGGCCCAGTACTTC
CDR3aa: CASSLGAGKAQYF

abundance: few
v_gene: TRBV5-4
d_gene: -
j_gene: TRBJ2-3
CDR3nt: TGTGCCACCCGAGCCAGATCAGACACAGATACGCAGTATTTT
CDR3aa: CATRARSDTDTQYF

abundance: -
v_gene: TRBV28
d_gene: TRBD1
j_gene: TRBJ2-7
CDR3nt: TGTGCCAGCAGGGATCCCATGGACAGGTTAAACTCCTACGAGCAGTACTTC
CDR3aa: CASRDPMDRLNSYEQYF

abundance: -
v_gene: TRBV6-6
d_gene: TRBD1
j_gene: TRBJ2-1
CDR3nt: TGTGCCAGCAGCAATTTACAGGGGACCTCCTACAATGAGCAGTTCTTC
CDR3aa: CASSNLQGTSYNEQFF

abundance: few
v_gene: TRBV7-2
d_gene: -
j_gene: TRBJ1-2
CDR3nt: TGTGCCAGCAGCTTAGTCGTCGGGGGGGCTAGTAACTATGGCTACACCTTC
CDR3aa: CASSLVVGGASNYGYTF

abundance: -
v_gene: TRBV28
d_gene: -
j_gene: TRBJ1-1
CDR3nt: TGTGCCAGCAGTCCTACCGGGACTGCTCTCGGCACTGAAGCTTTCTTT
CDR3aa: CASSPTGTALGTEAFF

abundance: -
v_gene: TRBV3-1/TRBV3-2
d_gene: -
j_gene: TRBJ2-7
CDR3nt: TGTGCCAGCAGTAGACTAGGTGAGAACTACGAGCAGTACTTC
CDR3aa: CASSRLGENYEQYF

abundance: many
v_gene: TRBV7-2
d_gene: -
j_gene: TRBJ2-2
CDR3nt: TGTGCCAGCAGCTTTAGTCAGGGAACCGGGGAGCTGTTTTTT
CDR3aa: CASSFSQGTGELFF

abundance: -
v_gene: TRBV5-1
d_gene: -
j_gene: TRBJ1-2
CDR3nt: TGCGCCAGCAGCTTGGAACGAGGAACGGCTAGTGGCTACACCTTC
CDR3aa: CASSLERGTASGYTF

abundance: -
v_gene: TRBV28
d_gene: TRBD1
j_gene: TRBJ1-2
CDR3nt: TGTGCCAGCAGTGCCCCCCAAGGACAGGGGGCGCAAGGCTACACCTTC
CDR3aa: CASSAPQGQGAQGYTF

abundance: once
v_gene: TRBV19
d_gene: -
j_gene: TRBJ1-5
CDR3nt: TGTGCCAGTAGTATACATAACCCCAATCAGCCCCAGCATTTT
CDR3aa: CASSIHNPNQPQHF

abundance: -
v_gene: TRBV30
d_gene: -
j_gene: TRBJ2-3
CDR3nt: TGTGCCTGGAGTGTGGGCGATTCTAACACAGATACGCAGTATTTT
CDR3aa: CAWSVGDSNTDTQYF

abundance: -
v_gene: TRBV9
d_gene: -
j_gene: TRBJ1-2
CDR3nt: TGTGCCAGCACACTCCGGGAGGGCTTTAACTATGGCTACACCTTC
CDR3aa: CASTLREGFNYGYTF

abundance: -
v_gene: TRBV9
d_gene: -
j_gene: TRBJ2-7
CDR3nt: TGTGCCAGCAGCCCAGACCCGAGGGGGGATATATACGAGCAGTACTTC
CDR3aa: CASSPDPRGDIYEQYF

abundance: -
v_gene: TRBV27
d_gene: TRBD1
j_gene: TRBJ1-1
CDR3nt: TGTGCCAGCAGTTTCGGACAGGGGAACACTGAAGCTTTCTTT
CDR3aa: CASSFGQGNTEAFF

abundance: -
v_gene: TRBV5-1
d_gene: -
j_gene: TRBJ2-3
CDR3nt: TGCGCCAGCAGCTCGCAAACTAGGTCCCACACAGATACGCAGTATTTT
CDR3aa: CASSSQTRSHTDTQYF

abundance: -
v_gene: TRBV4-3
d_gene: -
j_gene: TRBJ2-1
CDR3nt: TGCGCCAGCAGCCAAATCCGTTTCTCCTACAATGAGCAGTTCTTC
CDR3aa: CASSQIRFSYNEQFF

abundance: -
v_gene: TRBV11-2
d_gene: TRBD1
j_gene: TRBJ1-2
CDR3nt: TGTGCCAGCAGCCCTCGACCGGGACAGGGGGCTTATTTGCATGGCTACACCTTC
CDR3aa: CASSPRPGQGAYLHGYTF

abundance: -
v_gene: TRBV3-1/TRBV3-2
d_gene: -
j_gene: TRBJ2-7
CDR3nt: TGTGCCAGCAGCCAAAGCTACGAGCAGTACTTC
CDR3aa: CASSQSYEQYF

abundance: -
v_gene: TRBV2
d_gene: -
j_gene: TRBJ1-4
CDR3nt: TGTGCCAGCCGCTCAGTAGGGACAACTAATGAAAAACTGTTTTTT
CDR3aa: CASRSVGTTNEKLFF

abundance: -
v_gene: TRBV6-5
d_gene: TRBD2
j_gene: TRBJ2-1
CDR3nt: TGTGCCAGCAGTCGGACTAGCGGGATCGATGAGCAGTTCTTC
CDR3aa: CASSRTSGIDEQFF

abundance: -
v_gene: TRBV18
d_gene: -
j_gene: TRBJ1-3
CDR3nt: TGTGCCAGCTCACCGGACCTTGGAAACACCATATATTTT
CDR3aa: CASSPDLGNTIYF

abundance: -
v_gene: TRBV3-1/TRBV3-2
d_gene: -
j_gene: TRBJ2-7
CDR3nt: TGTGCCAGCAGCTACAGAGCCTACGAGCAGTACTTC
CDR3aa: CASSYRAYEQYF

abundance: once
v_gene: TRBV10-3
d_gene: -
j_gene: TRBJ1-3
CDR3nt: TGTGCCATCATGGGGGCAGGACACCTACGCTCTGGAAACACCATATATTTT
CDR3aa: CAIMGAGHLRSGNTIYF

abundance: -
v_gene: TRBV4-2
d_gene: -
j_gene: TRBJ2-5
CDR3nt: TGTGCCAGCAGTCCTCCGGGGCGCGGAGAGACCCAGTACTTC
CDR3aa: CASSPPGRGETQYF

abundance: -
v_gene: TRBV28
d_gene: TRBD2
j_gene: TRBJ2-1
CDR3nt: TGTGCCAGCATCCCCGGGGGGGGCCCGCACAATGAGCAGTTCTTC
CDR3aa: CASIPGGGPHNEQFF

abundance: -
v_gene: TRBV9
d_gene: -
j_gene: TRBJ1-1
CDR3nt: TGTGCCAGCAGCGTAGGCCCCCACACGAACACTGAAGCTTTCTTT
CDR3aa: CASSVGPHTNTEAFF

abundance: -
v_gene: TRBV6-4
d_gene: -
j_gene: TRBJ2-6
CDR3nt: TGTGCCAGCAGTGCCGGGGCTGAGGGTACCTCTGGGGCCAACGTCCTGACTTTC
CDR3aa: CASSAGAEGTSGANVLTF

abundance: -
v_gene: TRBV7-9
d_gene: -
j_gene: TRBJ2-2
CDR3nt: TGTGCCAGCAGCTTAGACGGGAAGGGCGGGGAGCTGTTTTTT
CDR3aa: CASSLDGKGGELFF

abundance: -
v_gene: TRBV30
d_gene: -
j_gene: TRBJ1-5
CDR3nt: TGTGCCTGGAGTGGTAACGGACAGTCTATAAGGCCCCAGCATTTT
CDR3aa: CAWSGNGQSIRPQHF

abundance: -
v_gene: TRBV5-1
d_gene: -
j_gene: TRBJ1-2
CDR3nt: TGCGCCAGCAGCTTTTTGGTTACTCATGGCTACACCTTC
CDR3aa: CASSFLVTHGYTF

abundance: once
v_gene: TRBV27
d_gene: TRBD1
j_gene: TRBJ1-2
CDR3nt: TGTGCCAGCAGTCGACAGGGGGTTAACTATGGCTACACCTTC
CDR3aa: CASSRQGVNYGYTF

abundance: -
v_gene: TRBV28
d_gene: TRBD1
j_gene: TRBJ1-4
CDR3nt: TGTGCCAGCAGGAGAGGACAGGGGAATAATGAAAAACTGTTTTTT
CDR3aa: CASRRGQGNNEKLFF

abundance: -
v_gene: TRBV7-9
d_gene: -
j_gene: TRBJ2-7
CDR3nt: TGTGCCAGCAGCTCGGACATATCCTACGAGCAGTACTTC
CDR3aa: CASSSDISYEQYF

abundance: -
v_gene: TRBV27
d_gene: -
j_gene: TRBJ1-5
CDR3nt: TGTGCCAGCCGTAGGGATTTAGACAGCCCTAATCAGCCCCAGCATTTT
CDR3aa: CASRRDLDSPNQPQHF

abundance: -
v_gene: TRBV15
d_gene: -
j_gene: TRBJ1-2
CDR3nt: TGTGCCACCAGCGAGGGGAGAGACTATGGCTACACCTTC
CDR3aa: CATSEGRDYGYTF

abundance: -
v_gene: TRBV28
d_gene: -
j_gene: TRBJ2-7
CDR3nt: TGTGCCAGCAGTTTACAGGATCCTGCCTTATACGAGCAGTACTTC
CDR3aa: CASSLQDPALYEQYF

abundance: -
v_gene: TRBV9
d_gene: -
j_gene: TRBJ2-2
CDR3nt: TGTGCCAGCAGCGCCAGGGGCACCGGGGAGCTGTTTTTT
CDR3aa: CASSARGTGELFF